The rows below give T cell receptor beta chains drawn from one sample of a study of cytomegalovirus exposure and HLA in healthy donors. Only in-frame clones appear in the TCRdb table, and some are missing; sequencing was by immunoSEQ multiplex PCR. The data contain around 100,000 clones, 75% to 85% of them seen just once; the ten biggest clones take up about a tenth. The material sequenced was PBMCs. The source of these receptors is a woman between 18 and 29 years old in good health and CMV-seropositive. CDR3s include the opening cysteine and the closing phenylalanine or tryptophan. A D gene is named only where the DNA matches it firmly. Part of the rows lack a size; the others show once, few, many or a class for expanded clones.

D	V	J	size	CDR3	DNA
TRBD1	TRBV9	TRBJ1-5	once	CASSFQGGDQPQHF	TGTGCCAGCAGCTTCCAGGGGGGAGATCAGCCCCAGCATTTT
.	TRBV2	TRBJ1-1	.	CASNIDRRNTEAFF	TGTGCCAGCAACATCGACAGACGGAACACTGAAGCTTTCTTT
TRBD1	TRBV5-1	TRBJ2-1	few	CASSSDRGNEQFF	TGCGCCAGCAGCTCGGACAGGGGCAATGAGCAGTTCTTC
.	TRBV19	TRBJ1-6	.	CASSMQGNSPLHF	TGTGCCAGTAGTATGCAGGGTAATTCACCCCTCCACTTT
TRBD2	TRBV28	TRBJ2-1	.	CASWGLAGEGRQFF	TGTGCCAGCTGGGGACTAGCGGGAGAGGGTAGGCAGTTCTTC
.	TRBV28	TRBJ2-3	.	CASSLFSVTDTQYF	TGTGCCAGCAGTTTATTTTCGGTCACAGATACGCAGTATTTT
.	TRBV25-1	TRBJ2-1	.	CASSRGFNEQFF	TGTGCCAGCAGTAGGGGATTCAATGAGCAGTTCTTC
TRBD2	TRBV28	TRBJ2-7	.	CASSLRLAGGEKSSYEQYF	TGTGCCAGCAGTTTACGACTAGCGGGAGGCGAAAAAAGCTCCTACGAGCAGTACTTC
.	TRBV14	TRBJ2-1	.	CASSTRTNGDEQFF	TGTGCCAGCAGCACCCGGACAAATGGGGATGAGCAGTTCTTC
.	TRBV6-5	TRBJ2-5	once	CASSYSWSAVETQYF	TGTGCCAGCAGTTACTCGTGGAGTGCCGTGGAGACCCAGTACTTC
.	TRBV10-3	TRBJ2-7	.	CAISESGGSYEQYF	TGTGCCATCAGTGAGTCCGGGGGCTCCTACGAGCAGTACTTC
TRBD2	TRBV11-1	TRBJ2-7	.	CASNPNGLAGGAQYF	TGTGCCAGCAACCCGAACGGACTAGCGGGAGGAGCGCAGTACTTC
.	TRBV27	TRBJ1-1	.	CASSFKRNTEAFF	TGTGCCAGCAGTTTTAAGCGAAACACTGAAGCTTTCTTT
TRBD2	TRBV13	TRBJ2-2	few	CASSLTSGVTGELFF	TGTGCCAGCAGCTTAACTAGCGGGGTTACGGGGGAGCTGTTTTTT
.	TRBV5-1	TRBJ1-6	.	CASSLGGRRSPLHF	TGCGCCAGCAGCTTGGGTGGGCGTCGCTCACCCCTCCACTTT
.	TRBV6-6	TRBJ2-1	.	CASNRLEHNEQFF	TGTGCCAGCAACCGACTAGAGCACAATGAGCAGTTCTTC
TRBD1	TRBV10-3	TRBJ1-4	.	CAISRQGSNEKLFF	TGTGCCATCAGCCGACAGGGGTCTAATGAAAAACTGTTTTTT
TRBD2	TRBV7-9	TRBJ2-3	.	CASSAYGGADTQYF	TGTGCCAGCAGCGCTTATGGGGGGGCAGATACGCAGTATTTT
.	TRBV7-8	TRBJ2-1	.	CASSPRWGQSYNEQFF	TGTGCCAGCAGCCCAAGGTGGGGGCAATCCTACAATGAGCAGTTCTTC
.	TRBV4-3	TRBJ2-3	.	CASSQQSGTDTQYF	TGCGCCAGCAGCCAACAGAGCGGCACAGATACGCAGTATTTT
TRBD1	TRBV27	TRBJ1-2	few	CASRPTGGDSYGYTF	TGTGCCAGCAGACCCACAGGGGGCGATAGCTATGGCTACACCTTC
TRBD1	TRBV6-1	TRBJ2-1	.	CASISYRGIYNEQFF	TGTGCCAGCATTTCGTACAGGGGCATATACAATGAGCAGTTCTTC
TRBD2	TRBV6-1	TRBJ2-5	.	CASSENRGGLAGGWETQYF	TGTGCCAGCAGTGAAAATCGGGGAGGTCTAGCGGGAGGATGGGAGACCCAGTACTTC
TRBD1	TRBV29-1	TRBJ2-4	.	CSVVGQGPPGNIQYF	TGCAGCGTTGTTGGACAGGGGCCCCCAGGAAACATTCAGTACTTC
TRBD1	TRBV7-3	TRBJ1-2	.	CASSPDRDYGYTF	TGTGCCAGCAGCCCGGACAGGGACTATGGCTACACCTTC
.	TRBV9	TRBJ2-7	.	CASSVGGYPGVYEQYF	TGTGCCAGCAGCGTAGGCGGGTACCCCGGTGTCTACGAGCAGTACTTC
.	TRBV11-2	TRBJ2-5	.	CASSKRWTESQETQYF	TGTGCCAGCAGCAAGCGGTGGACAGAAAGTCAAGAGACCCAGTACTTC
TRBD1	TRBV6-6	TRBJ1-2	.	CASSYRDRGGYTF	TGTGCCAGCAGTTACCGGGACAGGGGAGGCTACACCTTC
TRBD2	TRBV4-2	TRBJ2-2	.	CASSHGTSQTGELFF	TGTGCCAGCAGTCACGGGACTAGCCAAACCGGGGAGCTGTTTTTT
.	TRBV2	TRBJ1-2	.	CASSEVLRESGYTF	TGTGCCAGCAGTGAAGTCCTCAGGGAATCTGGCTACACCTTC
.	TRBV5-1	TRBJ1-1	.	CASSWSGMPGVNTEAFF	TGCGCCAGCAGCTGGTCCGGGATGCCGGGGGTGAACACTGAAGCTTTCTTT
TRBD1	TRBV2	TRBJ2-1	few	CASSESGTGLYNEQFF	TGTGCCAGCAGTGAGTCCGGGACAGGGCTATACAATGAGCAGTTCTTC
TRBD2	TRBV7-2	TRBJ2-5	.	CASSPRLAGGLGTQYF	TGTGCCAGCAGCCCCCGCCTAGCGGGGGGGCTAGGGACCCAGTACTTC
TRBD1	TRBV2	TRBJ2-3	.	CASSKQGAGDTQYF	TGTGCCAGCAGCAAACAGGGGGCGGGAGATACGCAGTATTTT
.	TRBV6-1	TRBJ1-1	few	CASSPHSLVGTEAFF	TGTGCCAGCAGTCCCCACAGCCTGGTAGGCACTGAAGCTTTCTTT
TRBD1	TRBV7-9	TRBJ2-2	.	CASSSTPPRQGGTGELFF	TGTGCCAGCAGCTCTACCCCCCCCAGACAGGGTGGCACCGGGGAGCTGTTTTTT
.	TRBV13	TRBJ2-7	.	CASSFLGTGTYEQYF	TGTGCCAGCAGCTTCCTAGGGACTGGCACCTACGAGCAGTACTTC
TRBD2	TRBV27	TRBJ2-7	.	CASSTSRKGSGRWFEQYF	TGTGCCAGCAGTACCTCCCGGAAAGGTAGCGGGAGGTGGTTCGAGCAGTACTTC
TRBD2	TRBV4-2	TRBJ2-1	few	CASRTSGSYNEQFF	TGTGCCAGCAGAACTAGCGGGTCATACAATGAGCAGTTCTTC
.	TRBV7-2	TRBJ1-2	once	CASSLHGGGGYTF	TGTGCCAGCAGCCTACATGGGGGCGGTGGCTACACCTTC
TRBD1	TRBV5-1	TRBJ1-2	few	CASSLWTGDGYTF	TGCGCCAGCAGCCTTTGGACAGGGGATGGCTACACCTTC
TRBD2	TRBV5-1	TRBJ2-7	.	CASSPRTGPAGGPHEQYF	TGCGCCAGCAGCCCTCGGACAGGGCCAGCGGGAGGGCCCCACGAGCAGTACTTC
TRBD1	TRBV9	TRBJ2-1	.	CASSVVYGQALGNEQFF	TGTGCCAGCAGCGTAGTATACGGACAGGCTTTAGGCAATGAGCAGTTCTTC
TRBD1	TRBV28	TRBJ2-1	.	CASSPGQGFSEQFF	TGTGCCAGCAGTCCGGGACAGGGCTTTAGTGAGCAGTTCTTC
.	TRBV15	TRBJ2-7	once	CATSRSGTPYEQYF	TGTGCCACCAGCAGATCCGGGACTCCTTACGAGCAGTACTTC
TRBD2	TRBV5-6	TRBJ2-1	.	CASSLYAGGPTYNEQFF	TGTGCCAGCAGCTTGTACGCGGGGGGGCCCACATACAATGAGCAGTTCTTC
.	TRBV5-1	TRBJ1-3	.	CASSLGAGPVDTIYF	TGCGCCAGCAGCTTGGGGGCAGGCCCGGTGGACACCATATATTTT
.	TRBV5-1	TRBJ2-3	.	CASSLSTAGADTQYF	TGCGCCAGCAGCTTATCTACCGCGGGTGCAGATACGCAGTATTTT
TRBD2	TRBV7-6	TRBJ2-7	.	CASSLGSGGIYEQYF	TGTGCCAGCAGCTTGGGTAGCGGGGGAATCTACGAGCAGTACTTC
TRBD1	TRBV10-3	TRBJ1-1	.	CAISEEAGGLEAFF	TGTGCCATCAGTGAGGAGGCAGGGGGTCTTGAAGCTTTCTTT
.	TRBV10-1	TRBJ1-2	.	CAKPLRSNYGYTF	TGCGCCAAGCCCCTAAGATCTAACTATGGCTACACCTTC
.	TRBV5-6	TRBJ2-7	.	CASSLRDGLSYEQYF	TGTGCCAGCAGCTTGCGGGATGGGCTGTCCTACGAGCAGTACTTC
.	TRBV6-5	TRBJ1-1	.	CASSYPGKNTEAFF	TGTGCCAGCAGTTACCCGGGGAAGAACACTGAAGCTTTCTTT
.	TRBV19	TRBJ1-2	few	CASSSRRRFYGYTF	TGTGCCAGTAGTAGCCGGAGAAGATTCTATGGCTACACCTTC
TRBD1	TRBV6-7	TRBJ1-4	.	CASSYADRAGEKLFF	TGTGCCAGCAGTTACGCTGACAGGGCGGGTGAAAAACTGTTTTTT
TRBD2	TRBV5-1	TRBJ2-1	.	CASSLRLAGTEQFF	TGCGCCAGCAGCTTGAGGCTAGCGGGGACTGAGCAGTTCTTC
.	TRBV27	TRBJ2-7	.	CASSDSYGGRSYEQYF	TGTGCCAGCAGCGACTCGTATGGAGGGCGCTCCTACGAGCAGTACTTC